The 22 T cell receptor beta chains listed next were all sequenced from one sample in a study of monozygotic twins with inflammatory bowel disease. TCRdb reanalyzed the 5' RACE reads, giving one entry per CDR3 protein sequence and no DNA. Recorded for this sample: roughly 150,000 distinct CDR3 sequences. Material for sequencing was blood. The receptors come from a human donor with ulcerative colitis or Crohn's disease, or a healthy co-twin of an affected twin (not recorded which).

The V and J genes are TRBV29-1 and TRBJ2-7; TCRdb's D call of TRBD1 is untestable without DNA. CDR1 is SQVTM, CDR2 ANQGSEA, per germline. The CDR3 covers 13 residues. The CDR3 region is CSASGTVSYEQYF.

This sequence joins TRBV4-1 and TRBJ1-1. The germline CDR1 and CDR2 sequences are MGHRA and YSYEKL. The CDR3 is 13 amino acids. CDR3 residues: CASSQGQVAEAFF.

The chain employs TRBV4-1 and TRBJ1-1; TCRdb indicates TRBD1, and absent DNA this call remains unverified. CDR1 MGHRA and CDR2 YSYEKL come from the germline V gene. This CDR3 region has 18 residues. The CDR3 here is CASSRIPAGAGMNTEAFF.

This rearrangement joins TRBV4-3 to TRBJ2-1. The CDR3 has 16 residues. Germline V gene sequence: CDR1 LGHNA, CDR2 YSLEER. This chain's CDR3 is CASSQASGGSYNEQFF.

The chain links TRBV18 to TRBJ2-7. The CDR3 has 14 amino acids. Per germline, CDR1 KGHSH and CDR2 LQKENI. This CDR3 is CASSPPFSGSEQYF.

V is TRBV5-4 and J is TRBJ1-6. Per germline, CDR1 SGHNT and CDR2 YYREEE (reference sequence). CDR3 length equals 15 residues. This CDR3 is CASSSRRSFTSPLHF.

CDR3 protein: CASSPGTTYEQYF. The rearrangement uses TRBV12-3 or TRBV12-4 and TRBJ2-7. The CDR3 loop spans 13 amino acids.

This chain connects TRBV5-1 to TRBJ2-7; the D call of TRBD2 rests on TCRdb alone, since no DNA is present to check it. The CDR3 sequence is 17 residues long. Germline CDR1 SGHRS, CDR2 YFSETQ. CDR3 sequence: CASRLETSGILPYEQYF.

J is TRBJ2-7 and V is TRBV6-2 or TRBV6-3; there is no DNA to check the TCRdb D call of TRBD1. The germline gives CDR1 MNHEY, CDR2 SVGEGT. The CDR3 is 15 residues long. The CDR3 region is CASSRYGLPSYEQYF.

The chain joins TRBV19 to TRBJ2-1; TCRdb selects TRBD2, and the lack of DNA leaves this call unchecked. The CDR3 loop spans 15 amino acids. Germline V gives CDR1 LNHDA, CDR2 SQIVND (reference sequence). The CDR3 sequence: CASNRRASSYNEQFF.

The V and J genes are TRBV9 and TRBJ1-1. The CDR3 is made up of 13 amino acids. The germline V gene has CDR1 SGDLS and CDR2 YYNGEE. CDR3 sequence reads: CASSVYENTEAFF.

The chain carries TRBV5-5 and TRBJ1-6; TCRdb selects TRBD1, and the lack of DNA leaves this call unchecked. The germline V gene has CDR1 SGHKS and CDR2 YYEKEE (reference sequence). This CDR3 spans 15 amino acids. The CDR3 loop reads CASSPQGYYNSPLHF.

J is TRBJ1-1 and V is TRBV6-4; TCRdb's D call of TRBD1 is untestable without DNA. The germline CDR1 and CDR2 sequences are MRHNA and SNTAGT. This CDR3 is 13 amino acids long. The chain's CDR3 is CASSEGHLPEAFF.

The V gene is TRBV9, the J gene TRBJ1-3. Per germline, CDR1 SGDLS and CDR2 YYNGEE. The CDR3 is made up of 16 amino acids. The CDR3 is CASSVRLGSPGNTIYF. Full variable domain (rest looked up from reference TRBV9 and TRBJ1-3): DSGVTQTPKHLITATGQRVTLRCSPRSGDLSVYWYQQSLDQGLQFLIQYYNGEERAKGNILERFSAQQFPDLHSELNLSSLELGDSALYFCASSVRLGSPGNTIYFGEGSWLTVV.

This rearrangement joins TRBV6-5 to TRBJ1-5; TCRdb calls TRBD1, which cannot be checked without DNA. CDR1 is MNHEY and CDR2 is SVGAGI in the germline V gene. This CDR3 has 16 residues. CDR3 sequence: CASSYGPLGGNQPQHF.

The chain recombines TRBV4-2 with TRBJ2-3; TCRdb's assignment of TRBD2 cannot be checked, as there is no DNA. This CDR3 region has 15 residues. The germline CDR1 and CDR2 sequences are LGHNA and YNFKEQ. This chain's CDR3 is CASSQSGNGADTQYF.

CDR3 amino acids: CSARVAGGTDTQYF. J is TRBJ2-3 and V is TRBV20-1; the TCRdb D gene call, TRBD2, has no DNA to confirm it. This CDR3 has 14 amino acids. Germline V lookup: CDR1 DFQATT, CDR2 SNEGSKA (reference sequence).

The chain employs TRBV7-8 and TRBJ2-1; checking the TCRdb D call of TRBD2 is not possible without DNA. The CDR3 extends over 16 amino acids. The germline V gene encodes CDR1 SGHVS and CDR2 FQNEAQ. This CDR3 reads CASSSPGREGGYEQFF.

This sequence joins TRBV7-8 and TRBJ2-3; checking the TCRdb D call of TRBD1 is not possible without DNA. This CDR3 has 16 residues. From germline, CDR1 is SGHVS and CDR2 FQNEAQ. CDR3 sequence: CASRPRTGIRTDTQYF.

The chain couples TRBV5-1 to TRBJ2-7; TCRdb selects TRBD1, and the lack of DNA leaves this call unchecked. The CDR3 is 14 amino acids. CDR1 SGHRS and CDR2 YFSETQ come from the germline V gene. The CDR3 loop reads CASSFNRGLDEQYF.

The V gene is TRBV20-1, the J gene TRBJ2-7; TCRdb indicates TRBD2, and absent DNA this call remains unverified. The CDR3 is made up of 14 amino acids. Germline-derived CDR1 and CDR2 are DFQATT and SNEGSKA (reference sequence). The CDR3 region is CSAGLAGGGYEQYF.

The chain's CDR3 is CASSLNAPGGANTGELFF. The J gene is TRBJ2-2, the V gene TRBV7-6; the TCRdb call, TRBD1, lacks DNA for checking. Germline V CDR1 and CDR2: SGHVS, FNYEAQ. The CDR3 totals 18 residues.